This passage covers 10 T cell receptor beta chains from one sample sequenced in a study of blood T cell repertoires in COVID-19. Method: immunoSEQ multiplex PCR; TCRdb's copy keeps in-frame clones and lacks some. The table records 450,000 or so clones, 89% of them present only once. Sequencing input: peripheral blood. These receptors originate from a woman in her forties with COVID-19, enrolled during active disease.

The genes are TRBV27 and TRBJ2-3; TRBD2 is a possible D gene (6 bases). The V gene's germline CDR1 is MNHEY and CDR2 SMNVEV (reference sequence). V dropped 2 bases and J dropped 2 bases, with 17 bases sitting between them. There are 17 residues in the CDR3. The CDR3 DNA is TGTGCCAGCAGTTTACCCTGGGGGGAGACCGCCACAGATACGCAGTATTTT. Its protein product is CASSLPWGETATDTQYF.

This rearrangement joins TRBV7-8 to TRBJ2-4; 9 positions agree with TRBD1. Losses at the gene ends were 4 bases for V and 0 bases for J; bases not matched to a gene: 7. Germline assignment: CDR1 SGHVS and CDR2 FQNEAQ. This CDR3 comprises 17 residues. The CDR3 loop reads CASSSGGTGLAKNIQYF. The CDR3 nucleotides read TGTGCCAGCAGCTCCGGGGGGACAGGGCTAGCCAAAAACATTCAGTACTTC.

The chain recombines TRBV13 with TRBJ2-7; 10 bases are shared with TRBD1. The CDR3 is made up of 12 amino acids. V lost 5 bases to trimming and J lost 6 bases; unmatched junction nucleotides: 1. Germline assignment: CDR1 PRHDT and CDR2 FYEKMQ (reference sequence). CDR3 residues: CASSRTGGEQYF. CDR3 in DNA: TGTGCCAGCAGCCGGACAGGGGGCGAGCAGTACTTC.

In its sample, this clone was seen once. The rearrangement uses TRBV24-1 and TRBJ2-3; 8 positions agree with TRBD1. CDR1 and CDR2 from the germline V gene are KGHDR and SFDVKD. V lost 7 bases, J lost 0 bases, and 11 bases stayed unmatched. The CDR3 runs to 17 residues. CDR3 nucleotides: TGTGCCACCAGCCCCGGGACAGGCGTCTCTAGCACAGATACGCAGTATTTT. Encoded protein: CATSPGTGVSSTDTQYF.

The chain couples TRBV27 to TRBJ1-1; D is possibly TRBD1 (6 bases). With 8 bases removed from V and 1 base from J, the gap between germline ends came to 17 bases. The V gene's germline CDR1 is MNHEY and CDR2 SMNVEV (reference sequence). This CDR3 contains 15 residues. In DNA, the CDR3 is TGTGCCAGCCTCCGAATCGCCAGGGGGAACACTGAAGCTTTCTTT. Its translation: CASLRIARGNTEAFF.

CDR3 residues: CASRPGQGTEAFF. CDR3 nucleotide sequence: TGTGCCAGTCGACCCGGACAGGGCACTGAAGCTTTCTTT. This chain uses TRBV19 with TRBJ1-1, with 8 bases identical to TRBD1. Trimming at V came to 8 bases and at J to 4 bases, leaving 6 bases not matched to a gene. The CDR3 length is 13 residues. CDR1 is LNHDA and CDR2 is SQIVND in the germline V gene (reference sequence).

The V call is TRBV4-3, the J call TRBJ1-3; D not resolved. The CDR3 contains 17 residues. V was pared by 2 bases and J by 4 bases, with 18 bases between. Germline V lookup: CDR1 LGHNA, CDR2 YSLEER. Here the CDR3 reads CASSQTVVRKSGNTIYF. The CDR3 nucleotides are TGCGCCAGCAGCCAAACGGTGGTTCGTAAGTCCGGAAACACCATATATTTT.

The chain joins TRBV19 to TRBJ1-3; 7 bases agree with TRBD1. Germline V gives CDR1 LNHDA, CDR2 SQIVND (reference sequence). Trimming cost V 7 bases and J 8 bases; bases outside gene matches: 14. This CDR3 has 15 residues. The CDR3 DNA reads TGTGCCAGTACCCCAAACAGGGGACCCCGGGACACCATATATTTT. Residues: CASTPNRGPRDTIYF.

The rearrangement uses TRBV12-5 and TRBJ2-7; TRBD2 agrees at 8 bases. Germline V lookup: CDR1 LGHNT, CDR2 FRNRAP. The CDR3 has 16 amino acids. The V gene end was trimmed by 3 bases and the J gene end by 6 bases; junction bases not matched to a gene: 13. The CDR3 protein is CASGFGTGGRRSEQYF. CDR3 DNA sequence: TGTGCTAGTGGTTTTGGAACGGGGGGGCGGCGGAGCGAGCAGTACTTC.

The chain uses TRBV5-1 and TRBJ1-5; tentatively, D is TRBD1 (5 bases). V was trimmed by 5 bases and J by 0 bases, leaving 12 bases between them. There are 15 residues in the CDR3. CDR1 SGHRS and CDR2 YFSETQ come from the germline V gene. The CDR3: CASRFDSYSNQPQHF. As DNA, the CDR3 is TGCGCCAGCAGGTTCGACAGTTATAGCAATCAGCCCCAGCATTTT.